This entry describes one T cell receptor beta chain. Its antigen is unknown. The CDR3 consists of 15 residues. The junction had 3 bases not matched to a gene; V was cut back by 3 bases and J by 4 bases. Germline lookup yields CDR1 GTSNPN and CDR2 SVGIG (reference sequence). These data belong to a study of radiotherapy plus CTLA-4 blockade in lung cancer. The overall study: Disease control was seen in approximately 31% of patients, objective responses in approximately 20%. Findings and caveats of the study: Dynamics of early blood T cell clones, together with interferon-beta, were reportedly the best predictors of response.

The table came from immunoSEQ multiplex PCR; TCRdb's copy has only in-frame clones and leaves some out. The sample yields around 50,000 clones, roughly 90% seen once. The sequences come from peripheral blood, collected from a patient treated with radiotherapy plus ipilimumab. The V gene is TRBV30, the J gene TRBJ2-1, with TRBD2 identical over 13 bases. The TCR was taken from a human donor with non-small cell lung cancer that progressed on radiotherapy plus ipilimumab. Some clones in this sample may be carry-over from other donors' samples. CDR3 in amino acids: CAWRKLAGGYNEQFF. CDR3 nucleotides: TGTGCCTGGAGAAAACTAGCGGGAGGGTACAATGAGCAGTTCTTC.